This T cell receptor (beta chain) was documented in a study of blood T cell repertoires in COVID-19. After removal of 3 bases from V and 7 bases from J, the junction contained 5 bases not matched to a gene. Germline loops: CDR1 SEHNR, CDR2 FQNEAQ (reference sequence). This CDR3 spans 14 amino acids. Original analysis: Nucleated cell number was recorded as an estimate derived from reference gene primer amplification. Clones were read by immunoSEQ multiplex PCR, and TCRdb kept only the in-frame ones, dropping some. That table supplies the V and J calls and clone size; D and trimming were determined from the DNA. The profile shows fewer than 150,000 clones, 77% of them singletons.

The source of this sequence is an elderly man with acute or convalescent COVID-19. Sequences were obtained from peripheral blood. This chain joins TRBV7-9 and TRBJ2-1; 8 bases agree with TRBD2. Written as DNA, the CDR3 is TGTGCCAGCAGCTTGGCGGGGGGCCTTAATGAGCAGTTCTTC. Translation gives CASSLAGGLNEQFF. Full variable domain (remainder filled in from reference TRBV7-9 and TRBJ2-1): DTGVSQNPRHKITKRGQNVTFRCDPISEHNRLYWYRQTLGQGPEFLTYFQNEAQLEKSRLLSDRFSAERPKGSFSTLEIQRTEQGDSAMYLCASSLAGGLNEQFFGPGTRLTVL.